The subject of this entry is one T cell receptor beta chain. The antigen remains undetermined. The source of the sample is a study of T cells expressing NK-cell markers. TCRdb re-called the 5' RACE reads; every CDR3 protein appears as one record, without DNA. This table lists around 470,000 distinct CDR3 sequences. Broader study findings: In a few donors, dominant clonotypes made up about 28.3-65% of CD3+CD56-NKG2C+ cells.

Sequenced sample: blood T cells: a sorted CD56 or NKG2C T cell subset, CD4+ or CD8+ T cells, or bulk PBMC T cells (not recorded which). The receptor comes from a woman aged 45-65 years in good health.

CDR3 region: CASTSRTGLRIQYF. The V and J genes are TRBV28 and TRBJ2-4; absent DNA, TCRdb's TRBD1 call cannot be checked. Germline V CDR1 and CDR2: MDHEN, SYDVKM. The CDR3 totals 14 residues.